Given below is one T cell receptor (beta chain) in context. Amplification of TCR beta CDR3 regions used RNA transcripts. The authors performed first-round RT-PCR with HTBI primers and then a second-round multiplex PCR. A single record per CDR3 protein comes from TCRdb applying MiXCR to the multiplex PCR reads. Counted here are hundreds of thousands of distinct CDR3 sequences, around 20% occurring once; the ten biggest clones make up 2.5% to 3.5%. The sample is drawn from a study of Graves' ophthalmopathy and Graves' hyperthyroidism. Sequencing was carried out using peripheral blood. The clonotype comes from a woman under 30 with stable Graves' hyperthyroidism.

CDR3 protein: CASSYGQGFGYTF. The CDR3 DNA follows: TGTGCCAGCAGTTACGGACAGGGCTTTGGCTACACCTTC. The chain uses TRBV6-5 and TRBJ1-2; TRBD1 matches at 8 bases. V shed 2 bases and J 7 bases; nucleotides not matched to a gene: 3. Germline lookup yields CDR1 MNHEY and CDR2 SVGAGI. This CDR3 contains 13 residues.